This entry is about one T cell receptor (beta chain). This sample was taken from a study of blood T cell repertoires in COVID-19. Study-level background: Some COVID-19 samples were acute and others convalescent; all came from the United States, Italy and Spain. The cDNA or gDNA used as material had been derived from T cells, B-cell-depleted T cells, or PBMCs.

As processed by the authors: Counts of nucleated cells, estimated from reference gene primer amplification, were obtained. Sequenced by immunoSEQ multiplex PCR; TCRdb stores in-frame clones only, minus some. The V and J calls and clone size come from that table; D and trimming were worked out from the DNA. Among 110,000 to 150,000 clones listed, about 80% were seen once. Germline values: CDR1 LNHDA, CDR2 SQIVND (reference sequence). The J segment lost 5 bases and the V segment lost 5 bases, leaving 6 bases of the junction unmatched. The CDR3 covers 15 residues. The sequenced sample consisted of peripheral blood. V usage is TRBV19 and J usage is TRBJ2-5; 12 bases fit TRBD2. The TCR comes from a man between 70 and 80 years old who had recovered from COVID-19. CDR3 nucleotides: TGTGCCAGTAGTCCCCGACTAGCGGGAGTGGAGACCCAGTACTTC. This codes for CASSPRLAGVETQYF.